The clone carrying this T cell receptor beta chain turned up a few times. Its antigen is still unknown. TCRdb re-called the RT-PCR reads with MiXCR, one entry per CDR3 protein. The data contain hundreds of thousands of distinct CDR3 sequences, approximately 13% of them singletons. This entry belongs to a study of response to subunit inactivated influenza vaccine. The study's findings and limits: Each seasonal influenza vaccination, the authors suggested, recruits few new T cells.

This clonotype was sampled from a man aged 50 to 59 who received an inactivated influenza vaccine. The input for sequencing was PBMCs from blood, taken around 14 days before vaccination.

The CDR3 DNA is TGTGCCAGCAGTTCCGCCAGGGTATCCTACGAGCAGTACTTC. It translates to CASSSARVSYEQYF. The chain links TRBV6-5 to TRBJ2-7; possibly TRBD1 for D (5 bases). Germline CDR1 is MNHEY and CDR2 is SVGAGI. The CDR3 totals 14 residues. With 4 bases removed from V and 1 base from J, the gap between germline ends came to 11 bases.